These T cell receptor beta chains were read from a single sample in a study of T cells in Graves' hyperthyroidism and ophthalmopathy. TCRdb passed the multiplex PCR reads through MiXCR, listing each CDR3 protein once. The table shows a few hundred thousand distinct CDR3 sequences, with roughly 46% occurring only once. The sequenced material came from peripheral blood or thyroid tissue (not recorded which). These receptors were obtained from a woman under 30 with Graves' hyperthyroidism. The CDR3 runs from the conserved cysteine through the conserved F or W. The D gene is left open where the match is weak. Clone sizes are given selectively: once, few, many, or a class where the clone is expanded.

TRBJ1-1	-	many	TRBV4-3	TGCGCCAGCAGCCAAGATGGGGGGTTCGGGGCTTTCTTT	CASSQDGGFGAFF
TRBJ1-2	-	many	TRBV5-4	TGTGCCAGCATCAGAGGGGAAAAAGGGGGACTCTCTAACTATGGCTACACCTTC	CASIRGEKGGLSNYGYTF
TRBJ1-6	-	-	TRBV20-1	TGCAGTGCTAGGAGAGAGACCGTTAATAATTCACCCCTCCACTTT	CSARRETVNNSPLHF
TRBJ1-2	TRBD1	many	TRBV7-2	TGTGCCAGCAGCTTAGTTTCAGGGGGATATAACTATGGCTACACCTTC	CASSLVSGGYNYGYTF
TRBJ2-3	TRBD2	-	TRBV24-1	TGTGCCACCAGTGACCCACCCCCAGCGGGAGAAGATACGCAGTATTTT	CATSDPPPAGEDTQYF
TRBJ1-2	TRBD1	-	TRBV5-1	TGCGCCAGCAGACCAAGACAGGGGGACTATGGCTACACCTTC	CASRPRQGDYGYTF
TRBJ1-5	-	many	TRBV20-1	TGCAGTGCTGGATCATTCCAGCCCCAGCATTTT	CSAGSFQPQHF
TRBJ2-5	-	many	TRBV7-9	TGTGCCAGCAGCTTGTCAGAGGGCCAAGAGACCCAGTACTTC	CASSLSEGQETQYF
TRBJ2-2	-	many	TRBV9	TGTGCCAGCAGCGTATCCCAGGGGAACACCGGGGAGCTGTTTTTT	CASSVSQGNTGELFF
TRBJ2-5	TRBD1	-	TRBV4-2	TGTGCCAGCAGCCCAGGACAGGGCTTATGGGAGACCCAGTACTTC	CASSPGQGLWETQYF
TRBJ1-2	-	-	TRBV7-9	TGTGCCAGCAGCCATCCCAGGATTTTGTATGGCTACACCTTC	CASSHPRILYGYTF
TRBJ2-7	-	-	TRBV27	TGTGCCAGCAGTTTATTGGACTTTGACGGGTACGAGCAGTACTTC	CASSLLDFDGYEQYF
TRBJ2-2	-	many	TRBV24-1	TGTGCCACCAGTGACCGGGGACCTGTCGGCGGGGAGCTGTTTTTT	CATSDRGPVGGELFF
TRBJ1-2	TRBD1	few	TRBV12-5	TGTGCTAGTGGTTTGGGGACCGGACAGGGATCTAACTATGGCTACACCTTC	CASGLGTGQGSNYGYTF
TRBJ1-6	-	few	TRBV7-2	TGTGCCAGCAGCTTACGACAGCTTAATTCACCCCTCCACTTT	CASSLRQLNSPLHF
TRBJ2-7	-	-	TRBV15	TGTGCCACCAGCAGAGACAATGAGCAGTACTTC	CATSRDNEQYF
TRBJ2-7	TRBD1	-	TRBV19	TGTGCCAGTAGTGGGAGCCTCAGGGGGAATCCGCCCAGGTACTTC	CASSGSLRGNPPRYF
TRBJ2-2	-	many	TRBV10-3	TGTGCCATCAGTGGTGAGGGCGGGGAGCTGTTTTTT	CAISGEGGELFF
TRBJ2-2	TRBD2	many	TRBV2	TGTGCCAGCAGGGCGGGAGTGGCCGGGGAGCTGTTTTTT	CASRAGVAGELFF
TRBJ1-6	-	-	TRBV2	TGTGCCAGCTTGGGTCTGGGTAATTCACCCCTCCACTTT	CASLGLGNSPLHF
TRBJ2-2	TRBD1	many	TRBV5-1	TGCGCCAGCAAGACAGGGTCTTCGGCCGGGGAGCTGTTTTTT	CASKTGSSAGELFF
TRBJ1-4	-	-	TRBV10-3	TGTGCCATCAGTGGGACTACGTCCAATGAAAAACTGTTTTTT	CAISGTTSNEKLFF
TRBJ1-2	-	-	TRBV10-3	TGTGCCATCAGCTCCGGGACCCCGGACCCCTATGGCTACACCTTC	CAISSGTPDPYGYTF
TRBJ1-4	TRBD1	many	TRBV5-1	TGCGCCAGCAGCCTCCGACAGGGAGTTAATGAAAAACTGTTTTTT	CASSLRQGVNEKLFF
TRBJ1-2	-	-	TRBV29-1	TGCAGTGAGGCTCCCACGGGTGGCTACACCTTC	CSEAPTGGYTF
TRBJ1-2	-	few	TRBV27	TGTGCCAGCAGTTTAGCTGAGGGCGGTGGCTACACCTTC	CASSLAEGGGYTF
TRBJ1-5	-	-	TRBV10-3	TGTGCCATCAGTGAGTCAGGGATCCCTCAGCCCCAGCATTTT	CAISESGIPQPQHF
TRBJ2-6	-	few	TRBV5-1	TGCGCCAGCACACTTCCACGGGGGTCTGGGGCCAACGTCCTGACTTTC	CASTLPRGSGANVLTF